A single sample is the source of the 25 T cell receptor beta chains below, sequenced in a study of OX40 agonist ivuxolimab in advanced cancers. The method was immunoSEQ multiplex PCR; TCRdb's version includes in-frame clones alone and lacks a portion of them. Of under 85,000 clones in the sample, around 80% were seen once. The source was CD4+ or CD8+ T cells sorted from blood, collected in a trial of the OX40 agonist ivuxolimab. All receptors derive from an adult with an advanced solid tumor such as melanoma, head and neck, liver or kidney cancer.

The V and J genes are TRBV7-9 and TRBJ1-4, with 7 bases identical to TRBD1. Losses at the gene ends were 5 bases for V and 1 base for J; bases not matched to a gene: 4. CDR1 and CDR2 from the germline V gene are SEHNR and FQNEAQ (reference sequence). The CDR3 spans 15 residues. In DNA, the CDR3 is TGTGCCAGCAGCACGAGACAGGGAACTAATGAAAAACTGTTTTTT. This encodes CASSTRQGTNEKLFF.

The chain carries TRBV13 and TRBJ1-1; possibly TRBD1 for D (5 bases). The CDR3 has 18 residues. Trimming stripped 0 bases from V and 0 bases from J, with 17 bases between. CDR1 is PRHDT, CDR2 FYEKMQ, per germline (reference sequence). In DNA, the CDR3 is TGTGCCAGCAGCTTAGGAAGGCACCAGGGCAGGGTGAACACTGAAGCTTTCTTT. Encoded protein: CASSLGRHQGRVNTEAFF.

The J gene is TRBJ1-2, the V gene TRBV7-9; D remains ambiguous. This CDR3 contains 13 residues. CDR1 and CDR2 from the germline V gene are SEHNR and FQNEAQ (reference sequence). Between the trimmed V and J ends, which lost 1 base and 4 bases, there was a span of 7 bases. CDR3 nucleotides: TGTGCCAGCAGCTTAGAGGCTCTCTATGGCTACACCTTC. Protein: CASSLEALYGYTF.

The V call is TRBV5-1, the J call TRBJ2-3; perhaps D is TRBD1 or TRBD2 (6 bases each). V lost 4 bases to trimming and J lost 5 bases, with 11 bases between them. The CDR3 has 13 residues. Germline V gene data show CDR1 as SGHRS and CDR2 as YFSETQ. The CDR3 here is CASSAGQVDTQYF. The CDR3 nucleotides are TGCGCCAGCAGCGCGGGACAAGTAGATACGCAGTATTTT.

This clone was picked up many times. The chain employs TRBV27 and TRBJ1-2, with 11 bases lining up with TRBD1. V was pared by 6 bases and J by 4 bases, with 10 bases of the junction left unmatched. The V gene's germline CDR1 is MNHEY and CDR2 SMNVEV (reference sequence). This CDR3 spans 16 amino acids. In nucleotides, the CDR3 is TGTGCCAGCAGGGGGGCTGGACAGGGGGCGGGCTATGGCTACACCTTC. Its protein product is CASRGAGQGAGYGYTF.

V gene TRBV7-9 combines with J gene TRBJ1-5; D is possibly TRBD1 (5 bases). Germline V gives CDR1 SEHNR, CDR2 FQNEAQ (reference sequence). The V and J ends lost 1 base and 11 bases respectively, with 18 bases between them. CDR3 length: 15 amino acids. In DNA form, the CDR3 reads TGTGCCAGCAGCTTAGAGGGGTCGATACCTATGGCCCAGCATTTT. As protein: CASSLEGSIPMAQHF.

This chain connects TRBV28 to TRBJ2-3, with D possibly TRBD1 on 5 matching bases. Looked up from germline, CDR1 is MDHEN and CDR2 is SYDVKM. This CDR3 region has 14 residues. V shed 6 bases and J shed 6 bases, with 16 bases lying between them. CDR3 sequence (DNA): TGTGCCAGCAGCTCCACAGGACCTCCGGATACGCAGTATTTT. Protein sequence: CASSSTGPPDTQYF.

This sequence joins TRBV18 and TRBJ2-2; the D is unclear. The CDR3 is 15 residues long. Germline V gene data show CDR1 as KGHSH and CDR2 as LQKENI. Trimming took off 2 bases at V and 3 bases at J, with 10 bases between the two ends. CDR3 sequence: CASSPVGPDTGELFF. The CDR3 nucleotides read TGTGCCAGCTCACCAGTCGGGCCCGACACCGGGGAGCTGTTTTTT.

The genes are TRBV6-5 and TRBJ2-7, with D perhaps TRBD2 (7 bases). V lost 4 bases, J lost 3 bases, and 13 bases lay in between. The germline gives CDR1 MNHEY, CDR2 SVGAGI. This CDR3 has 14 amino acids. This chain's CDR3 is CASSWGGGDYEQYF. CDR3 in DNA: TGTGCCAGCAGTTGGGGCGGGGGCGACTACGAGCAGTACTTC.

The chain combines TRBV5-1 with TRBJ2-7; either TRBD1 or TRBD2 may fit D (5 bases each). This CDR3 is built from 17 residues. V lost 1 base and J 2 bases, leaving 19 bases between the germline ends. From germline, CDR1 is SGHRS and CDR2 YFSETQ. CDR3 coding DNA: TGCGCCAGCAGCTTGATGGGGCCTCGGGGATCGACCTACGAGCAGTACTTC. It is translated as CASSLMGPRGSTYEQYF.

This clone is a singleton in its sample. The chain is built from TRBV7-2 and TRBJ1-2; D uncertain. Trimming left V 3 bases short and J 4 bases short, with 12 bases between. Germline V gene sequence: CDR1 SGHTA, CDR2 FQGNSA. The CDR3 loop spans 14 amino acids. The CDR3 protein is CASSFPGILYGYTF. For the CDR3, the DNA is TGTGCCAGCAGCTTTCCTGGGATCCTCTATGGCTACACCTTC. Based on the CDR3 plus reference TRBV7-2 and TRBJ1-2, the full variable domain is GAGVSQSPSNKVTEKGKDVELRCDPISGHTALYWYRQSLGQGLEFLIYFQGNSAPDKSGLPSDRFSAERTGGSVSTLTIQRTQQEDSAVYLCASSFPGILYGYTFGSGTRLTVV.

The rearrangement joins TRBV7-2 to TRBJ2-3; 7 bases are a match to TRBD2. Germline CDR1 is SGHTA and CDR2 is FQGNSA. The CDR3 is made up of 17 amino acids. V lost 1 base, J lost 0 bases, and 7 bases stayed unmatched. CDR3 region: CASSLGPAGTSTDTQYF. Written as DNA, the CDR3 is TGTGCCAGCAGCTTAGGGCCAGCGGGGACTAGCACAGATACGCAGTATTTT.

The gene calls are TRBV19 and TRBJ2-1; 13 nucleotides line up with TRBD2. Germline V lookup: CDR1 LNHDA, CDR2 SQIVND (reference sequence). The CDR3 is made up of 17 amino acids. The V and J ends lost 3 bases and 6 bases, in that order; junction bases with no gene match: 8. The CDR3 sequence: CASSITLTSGRGNEQFF. The CDR3 DNA reads TGTGCCAGTAGTATTACGCTAACTAGCGGGAGGGGCAATGAGCAGTTCTTC.

This clone turned up a few times. The J gene is TRBJ2-7, the V gene TRBV27; 11 bases align to TRBD1. CDR1 MNHEY and CDR2 SMNVEV come from the germline V gene (reference sequence). With V trimmed by 2 bases and J by 0 bases, 9 bases remained unmatched. The CDR3 is made up of 18 amino acids. The CDR3 DNA reads TGTGCCAGCAGTTTACCCAGGTCCGGGACAGGGGGCTCCTACGAGCAGTACTTC. Protein: CASSLPRSGTGGSYEQYF.

This clone was seen only a few times. The rearrangement links TRBV9 to TRBJ1-1; no clear D. V was cut by 3 bases and J by 0 bases, with 3 bases left in between. The CDR3 runs to 12 residues. Germline V gives CDR1 SGDLS, CDR2 YYNGEE. This chain's CDR3 is CASSGMNTEAFF. Written as DNA, the CDR3 is TGTGCCAGCAGCGGGATGAACACTGAAGCTTTCTTT.

This clone came up many times. The chain carries TRBV28 and TRBJ1-4, with D maybe TRBD1 (5 bases). Trimming pared 3 bases from V and 7 bases from J, leaving 12 bases between. The CDR3 sequence is 14 residues long. Germline V CDR1 and CDR2: MDHEN, SYDVKM. The CDR3 here is CASSFPRGVEKLFF. For the CDR3, the DNA is TGTGCCAGCAGTTTTCCAAGGGGTGTTGAAAAACTGTTTTTT. Filled out from reference TRBV28 and TRBJ1-4, the complete variable domain reads DVKVTQSSRYLVKRTGEKVFLECVQDMDHENMFWYRQDPGLGLRLIYFSYDVKMKEKGDIPEGYSVSREKKERFSLILESASTNQTSMYLCASSFPRGVEKLFFGSGTQLSVL.

This clone has just a few counts. The chain joins TRBV14 to TRBJ1-1, with 8 bases aligning to TRBD1. Germline assignment: CDR1 SGHDN and CDR2 FVKESK. The CDR3 has 15 amino acids. V shed 5 bases, J shed 5 bases, and the junction held 10 bases outside the gene matches. For the CDR3, the DNA is TGTGCCAGCAGCTTCCGACAGGGGATGAGTACTGAAGCTTTCTTT. Protein sequence: CASSFRQGMSTEAFF. The full variable domain, in which reference TRBV14 and TRBJ1-1 provide the parts outside the CDR3, is EAGVTQFPSHSVIEKGQTVTLRCDPISGHDNLYWYRRVMGKEIKFLLHFVKESKQDESGMPNNRFLAERTGGTYSTLKVQPAELEDSGVYFCASSFRQGMSTEAFFGQGTRLTVV.

The chain recombines TRBV19 with TRBJ2-1; D may be TRBD2 (6 bases). The CDR3 covers 13 residues. The germline CDR1 and CDR2 sequences are LNHDA and SQIVND (reference sequence). V shed 7 bases and J shed 9 bases, with 16 bases lying between them. In DNA, the CDR3 is TGTGCCAGTACCCCCACCGGGGGAGGTGAGCAGTTCTTC. Translating it yields CASTPTGGGEQFF. Full variable domain (remainder filled in from reference TRBV19 and TRBJ2-1): DGGITQSPKYLFRKEGQNVTLSCEQNLNHDAMYWYRQDPGQGLRLIYYSQIVNDFQKGDIAEGYSVSREKKESFPLTVTSAQKNPTAFYLCASTPTGGGEQFFGPGTRLTVL.

The CDR3 sequence is CASRPPRQGSTEAFF. Written as DNA, the CDR3 is TGTGCCAGCAGGCCACCGAGACAGGGGAGCACTGAAGCTTTCTTT. This chain joins TRBV7-2 and TRBJ1-1, with 8 bases aligning to TRBD1. The CDR3 covers 15 residues. The V gene's germline CDR1 is SGHTA and CDR2 FQGNSA. Germline trimming cut 6 bases from V and 4 bases from J; bases unmatched to any gene: 10.

This chain links TRBV19 with TRBJ2-7, with unresolved D. The CDR3 contains 12 residues. V lost 3 bases and J 4 bases, leaving 7 bases between the germline ends. CDR1 and CDR2 (germline): LNHDA, SQIVND (reference sequence). The CDR3 here is CASSISRYEQYF. In DNA, the CDR3 is TGTGCCAGTAGTATTTCCCGGTACGAGCAGTACTTC.

The rearrangement uses TRBV7-2 and TRBJ2-7; 9 bases fit TRBD1. V shed 3 bases, J shed 7 bases, and the junction held 13 bases outside the gene matches. Germline V gives CDR1 SGHTA, CDR2 FQGNSA. CDR3 size: 16 residues. The CDR3 loop reads CASSLHKAGTGREQYF. The CDR3 DNA sequence: TGTGCCAGCAGCTTGCATAAGGCCGGGACAGGGAGGGAGCAGTACTTC.

The V gene is TRBV5-1, the J gene TRBJ1-3; the D is unclear. The CDR3 totals 15 residues. Germline V gene data show CDR1 as SGHRS and CDR2 as YFSETQ. V was clipped by 4 bases and J by 0 bases, with 11 bases between them. For the CDR3, the DNA is TGCGCCAGCAGCCCTGGACGGAGCTCTGGAAACACCATATATTTT. Its translation: CASSPGRSSGNTIYF.

V usage is TRBV6-1 and J usage is TRBJ1-1, with a weak D call TRBD1 (6 bases). There are 14 residues in the CDR3. Germline values: CDR1 MNHNS, CDR2 SASEGT. V was clipped by 7 bases and J by 7 bases, with 19 bases between them. The CDR3 bases are TGTGCCAGCACCCCACGGCAGGGGAGGGGTGAAGCTTTCTTT. It translates to CASTPRQGRGEAFF.

The table lists this clone with a few counts. This chain links TRBV6-6 with TRBJ1-5; D may be TRBD1 (6 bases). Germline CDR1 and CDR2: MNHNY and SVGAGI (reference sequence). The V end was cut by 6 bases, the J end by 5 bases, with 11 bases between. The CDR3 loop spans 13 amino acids. The chain's CDR3 is CASSKTGDQPQHF. The CDR3 region has the DNA TGTGCCAGCAGCAAGACAGGAGATCAGCCCCAGCATTTT.

This chain joins TRBV27 and TRBJ2-4; D is tentatively TRBD1 or TRBD2 (6 bases each). The CDR3 is 14 residues long. Trimming removed 5 bases at V and 6 bases at J, with 14 bases between. Germline lookup yields CDR1 MNHEY and CDR2 SMNVEV (reference sequence). The CDR3 loop reads CASSPRWGANIQYF. As DNA, the CDR3 is TGTGCCAGCAGTCCAAGGTGGGGGGCAAACATTCAGTACTTC.